A single sample is the source of the 21 T cell receptor beta chains below, sequenced in a study of blood T cell repertoires in COVID-19. Sequencing used immunoSEQ multiplex PCR; TCRdb keeps in-frame clones, though not all of them. The sample includes approximately 170,000 clones, less than 90% of them seen just once. The sequencing sample was made of peripheral blood. These receptors came from a woman in her 70s with COVID-19, enrolled during active disease.

The chain couples TRBV6-2 or TRBV6-3 to TRBJ1-1, with D perhaps matching TRBD1 (6 bases). The CDR3 has 16 residues. Germline lookup yields CDR1 MNHEY and CDR2 SVGEGT. V lost 2 bases to trimming and J lost 4 bases, with 17 bases between them. The CDR3: CASSYLRGGIGTEAFF. The CDR3 region has the DNA TGTGCCAGCAGTTACCTAAGAGGGGGAATTGGCACTGAAGCTTTCTTT.

The genes are TRBV7-6 and TRBJ1-6; D not certain. Trimming removed 1 base from V and 7 bases from J, with 11 bases in between. This CDR3 is 15 amino acids long. Germline values: CDR1 SGHVS, CDR2 FNYEAQ. This CDR3 reads CASSLGRGTNSPLHF. CDR3 DNA sequence: TGTGCCAGCAGCTTAGGCCGGGGTACGAATTCACCCCTCCACTTT.

This clone has a single count. The chain joins TRBV6-1 to TRBJ1-1; D possibly corresponds to TRBD1 (6 bases). The CDR3 has 14 amino acids. Germline CDR1 is MNHNS and CDR2 is SASEGT. V lost 3 bases and J lost 4, with 12 bases in between. This chain's CDR3 is CASSEAGAITEAFF. The CDR3 bases are TGTGCCAGCAGTGAGGCAGGGGCCATCACTGAAGCTTTCTTT.

This chain connects TRBV7-2 to TRBJ1-5; 7 nucleotides agree with TRBD1. CDR1 and CDR2 from the germline V gene are SGHTA and FQGNSA. CDR3 length equals 14 residues. The V gene end was trimmed by 5 bases and the J gene end by 2 bases; junction bases not matched to a gene: 3. The CDR3 loop reads CASSPGQGNQPQHF. The CDR3 nucleotides are TGTGCCAGCAGCCCTGGACAGGGCAATCAGCCCCAGCATTTT.

J is TRBJ1-1 and V is TRBV7-2, with 7 bases fitting TRBD1. The CDR3 totals 16 residues. Trimming took 5 bases from V and 8 from J; bases not matched to a gene: 17. From germline, CDR1 is SGHTA and CDR2 FQGNSA. The CDR3 coding sequence is TGTGCCAGCAGCCTCTACCAACCTAGACAGGGATCGGAAGCTTTCTTT. Translating gives CASSLYQPRQGSEAFF. The full variable domain, its missing parts supplied by reference TRBV7-2 and TRBJ1-1, is GAGVSQSPSNKVTEKGKDVELRCDPISGHTALYWYRQSLGQGLEFLIYFQGNSAPDKSGLPSDRFSAERTGGSVSTLTIQRTQQEDSAVYLCASSLYQPRQGSEAFFGQGTRLTVV.

The chain uses TRBV5-6 and TRBJ2-7, with D perhaps TRBD2 (6 bases). The CDR3 runs 14 residues. The germline V and J ends were trimmed by 0 bases and 0 bases, with 7 bases remaining between them. Germline values: CDR1 SGHDT, CDR2 YYEEEE. CDR3 region: CASSLGAGSYEQYF. The CDR3 DNA sequence: TGTGCCAGCAGCTTGGGAGCGGGCTCCTACGAGCAGTACTTC.

The chain links TRBV6-5 to TRBJ1-2; the match to TRBD1 covers 9 bases. This CDR3 comprises 14 residues. Germline V lookup: CDR1 MNHEY, CDR2 SVGAGI. With V trimmed by 7 bases and J by 4 bases, 7 bases remained unmatched. CDR3 bases: TGTGCCAGCAATCCGGGACAGGGATTCTATGGCTACACCTTC. Its translation: CASNPGQGFYGYTF.

The chain links TRBV24-1 to TRBJ2-1; a possible D gene is TRBD2 (6 bases). From germline, CDR1 is KGHDR and CDR2 SFDVKD. V was shortened by 1 base and J by 5 bases, with 23 bases between the two germline ends. This CDR3 has 19 residues. DNA of the CDR3: TGTGCCACCAGTGATTTTTCAGGTGGCAGCAGGGAGGTACACAATGAGCAGTTCTTC. Residues: CATSDFSGGSREVHNEQFF.

Only a few counts were recorded for this clone. The chain has TRBV3-1 (or the pseudogene TRBV3-2) and TRBJ2-3, with D perhaps TRBD2 (6 bases). The CDR3 extends over 12 amino acids. V was shortened by 5 bases and J by 8 bases, with 11 bases between the two germline ends. Germline V gene data show CDR1 as LGHDT and CDR2 as YNNKEL (reference sequence). DNA of the CDR3: TGTGCCAGCAGCGACGCTAGCGTTACGCAGTATTTT. It codes for CASSDASVTQYF.

The genes are TRBV3-1 (or the pseudogene TRBV3-2) and TRBJ1-3; D remains ambiguous. V was clipped by 3 bases and J by 3 bases, with 9 bases between them. Germline V gene data show CDR1 as LGHDT and CDR2 as YNNKEL (reference sequence). The CDR3 extends over 14 amino acids. The CDR3: CASSQPGFGNTIYF. DNA for the CDR3: TGTGCCAGCAGCCAGCCCGGGTTTGGAAACACCATATATTTT.

This chain connects TRBV2 to TRBJ1-1; 8 positions agree with TRBD1. V dropped 5 bases and J dropped 5; count of bases not matched to a gene: 7. The germline CDR1 and CDR2 sequences are SNHLY and FYNNEI. The CDR3 totals 14 residues. The CDR3 region is CASSMDRVWTEAFF. CDR3 sequence (DNA): TGTGCCAGCAGTATGGACAGGGTTTGGACTGAAGCTTTCTTT.

The chain uses TRBV21-1 and TRBJ2-3; the table's D call, TRBD2, was not checked against the DNA. TRBV21-1 is annotated as a pseudogene. This CDR3 has 15 amino acids. CDR3 nucleotide sequence: TGTGCCAGCAGCAAAGAGAGCGGCAACACAGATACGCAGTATTTT. Translation: CASSKESGNTDTQYF.

This clone came up once. The chain is built from TRBV28 and TRBJ2-5; D possibly corresponds to TRBD2 (5 bases). The CDR3 totals 15 residues. Germline V gene data show CDR1 as MDHEN and CDR2 as SYDVKM. V lost 10 bases and J 3 bases, leaving 21 bases between the germline ends. The CDR3: CATALGGLAKETQYF. The CDR3 bases are TGTGCCACCGCCTTGGGCGGGCTGGCGAAAGAGACCCAGTACTTC.

The chain employs TRBV7-9 and TRBJ2-1; TRBD2 matches at 7 bases. After removal of 1 base from V and 5 bases from J, the junction contained 11 bases not matched to a gene. Germline assignment: CDR1 SEHNR and CDR2 FQNEAQ (reference sequence). The CDR3 consists of 17 residues. CDR3 bases: TGTGCCAGCAGCTTAGGGTTCGGGAGGCGGGGGAACAATGAGCAGTTCTTC. Translation gives CASSLGFGRRGNNEQFF.

CDR3 region: CSVLRDLSTDTQYF. The CDR3 DNA reads TGCAGCGTCCTCCGGGACTTGAGCACAGATACGCAGTATTTT. This sequence joins TRBV29-1 and TRBJ2-3, with D tentatively TRBD2 (6 bases). V was clipped by 6 bases and J by 0 bases, with 13 bases between them. The CDR3 totals 14 residues. The germline V gene encodes CDR1 SQVTM and CDR2 ANQGSEA.

V and J are TRBV6-6 and TRBJ1-3; D gene unclear. The germline gives CDR1 MNHNY, CDR2 SVGAGI (reference sequence). CDR3 size: 14 residues. Trimming stripped 8 bases from V and 4 bases from J, with 15 bases between. Here the CDR3 DNA reads TGTGCCAGCCAAACGGGAGGTTCCGGAAACACCATATATTTT. Translating gives CASQTGGSGNTIYF.

This clone appeared once. This chain joins TRBV5-1 and TRBJ2-7; TRBD2 is a possible D gene (6 bases). The CDR3 totals 14 residues. V shed 4 bases and J shed 0 bases, with 11 bases lying between them. Germline V lookup: CDR1 SGHRS, CDR2 YFSETQ. CDR3 bases: TGCGCCAGCAGCAGGGGACTGCTCTCCTACGAGCAGTACTTC. Protein product: CASSRGLLSYEQYF.

The chain combines TRBV7-2 with TRBJ2-3; D not certain. Trimming took 4 bases from V and 8 from J, leaving 13 bases between them. The CDR3 has 13 residues. Germline-derived CDR1 and CDR2 are SGHTA and FQGNSA. CDR3: CASSYEGRGTQYF. Written as DNA, the CDR3 is TGTGCCAGCAGCTACGAAGGTCGCGGTACGCAGTATTTT.

The chain combines TRBV5-4 with TRBJ2-5, with D possibly matching TRBD2 (5 bases). Germline CDR1 reads SGHNT; CDR2 reads YYREEE (reference sequence). V lost 4 bases, J lost 4 bases, and 11 bases lay in between. The CDR3 sequence is 13 residues long. As DNA, the CDR3 is TGTGCCAGCAGCCCGGGATTCAGAGAGACCCAGTACTTC. Amino acid sequence: CASSPGFRETQYF. The full variable domain, with the rest looked up from reference TRBV5-4 and TRBJ2-5, is ETGVTQSPTHLIKTRGQQVTLRCSSQSGHNTVSWYQQALGQGPQFIFQYYREEENGRGNFPPRFSGLQFPNYSSELNVNALELDDSALYLCASSPGFRETQYFGPGTRLLVL.

The V and J genes are TRBV7-3 and TRBJ2-7; unclear D gene. Germline V gene lookup returns CDR1 SGHTA and CDR2 FQGTGA. The CDR3 consists of 13 residues. V was shortened by 3 bases and J by 3 bases, with 9 bases between the two germline ends. As DNA, the CDR3 is TGTGCCAGCAGCTTGGTTCGCGGCTACGAGCAGTACTTC. Residues: CASSLVRGYEQYF.

The chain is built from TRBV29-1 and TRBJ2-3, with TRBD2 as a possible D gene (5 bases). The V gene's germline CDR1 is SQVTM and CDR2 ANQGSEA. Trimming took off 7 bases at V and 5 bases at J, with 13 bases between the two ends. This CDR3 has 12 amino acids. The CDR3, as DNA: TGCAGCGATTCTCGGGCGGGAGATACGCAGTATTTT. It codes for CSDSRAGDTQYF.